Included here is one TCR beta chain sequence, with context. Antigen specificity is unknown. Constant-segment primers and 5'RACE yielded cDNA libraries for TCR alpha and TCR beta, each carrying sample barcodes and UMIs. In TCRdb, the 5' RACE reads were re-called with MiXCR into one record per CDR3 protein. The sample lists about 160,000 distinct CDR3 sequences; about a third were seen once. The CDR3 has 13 residues. Germline trimming cut 7 bases from V and 7 bases from J; bases unmatched to any gene: 6. CDR1 and CDR2 from the germline V gene are SGHVS and FQNEAQ. These data belong to a study of T-cell memory formation after mild COVID-19. Study information: TCR clustering was largely donor specific. Study observations and caveats: Pre-infection memory harbored some responding clones, suggesting cross-reactive memory joined. Clones that contracted clustered mainly in CM and EM if CD4+ and in EMRA if CD8+.

The receptor's source is an adult woman who had mild COVID-19 (a few samples of this study predate the infection). Cell type and time point are not known. The rearrangement uses TRBV7-8 and TRBJ1-5; 8 nucleotides line up with TRBD1. The source material was PBMCs or a T cell subset sorted from them (not recorded which). The CDR3 DNA reads TGTGCCAGCACTCGGGACAGGTACCAGCCCCAGCATTTT. Translating it yields CASTRDRYQPQHF.